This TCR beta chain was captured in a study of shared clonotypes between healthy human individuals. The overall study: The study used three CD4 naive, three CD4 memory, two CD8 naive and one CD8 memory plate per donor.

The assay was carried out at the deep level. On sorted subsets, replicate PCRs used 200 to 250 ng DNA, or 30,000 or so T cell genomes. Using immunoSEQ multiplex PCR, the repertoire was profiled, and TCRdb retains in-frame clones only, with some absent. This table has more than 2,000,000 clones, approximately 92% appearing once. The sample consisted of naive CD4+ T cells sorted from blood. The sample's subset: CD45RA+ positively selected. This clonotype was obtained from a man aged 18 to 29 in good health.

CDR3 region: CASSQVLAFNSPLHF. CDR3 coding DNA: TGCGCCAGCAGCCAAGTTTTGGCATTCAATTCACCCCTCCACTTT. The V and J genes are TRBV4-1 and TRBJ1-6; no clear D. In germline, CDR1 is MGHRA, CDR2 YSYEKL. CDR3 size: 15 residues. Trimming removed 1 base at V and 7 bases at J, with 11 bases between.